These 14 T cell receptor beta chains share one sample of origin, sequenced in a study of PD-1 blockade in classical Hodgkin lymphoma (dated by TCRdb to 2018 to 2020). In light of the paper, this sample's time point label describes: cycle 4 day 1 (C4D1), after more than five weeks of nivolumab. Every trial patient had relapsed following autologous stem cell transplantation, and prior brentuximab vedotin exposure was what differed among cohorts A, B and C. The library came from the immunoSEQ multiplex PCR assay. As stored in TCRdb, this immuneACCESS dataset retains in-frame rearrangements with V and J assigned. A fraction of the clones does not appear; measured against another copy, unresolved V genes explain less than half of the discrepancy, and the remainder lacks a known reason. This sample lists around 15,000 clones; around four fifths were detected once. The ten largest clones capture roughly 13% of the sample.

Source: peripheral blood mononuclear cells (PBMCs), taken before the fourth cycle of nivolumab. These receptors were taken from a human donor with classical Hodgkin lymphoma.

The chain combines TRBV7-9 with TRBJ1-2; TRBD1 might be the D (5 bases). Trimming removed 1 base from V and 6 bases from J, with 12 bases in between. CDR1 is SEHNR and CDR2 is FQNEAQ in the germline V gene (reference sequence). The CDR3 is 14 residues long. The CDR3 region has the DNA TGTGCCAGCAGCTTAGACGGGGGTGTCCATGGCTACACCTTC. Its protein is CASSLDGGVHGYTF.

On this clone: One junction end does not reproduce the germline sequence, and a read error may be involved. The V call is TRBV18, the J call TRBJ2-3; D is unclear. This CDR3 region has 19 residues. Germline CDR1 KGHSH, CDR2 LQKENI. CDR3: CASPPRRTRGARVTDTQYF. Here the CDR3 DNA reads TGTGCCAGCCCACCGCGTCGAACCCGCGGTGCTCGGGTGACAGATACGCAGTATTTT. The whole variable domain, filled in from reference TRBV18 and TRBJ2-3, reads NAGVMQNPRHLVRRRGQEARLRCSPMKGHSHVYWYRQLPEEGLKFMVYLQKENIIDESGMPKERFSAEFPKEGPSILRIQQVVRGDSAAYFCASPPRRTRGARVTDTQYFGPGTRLTVL.

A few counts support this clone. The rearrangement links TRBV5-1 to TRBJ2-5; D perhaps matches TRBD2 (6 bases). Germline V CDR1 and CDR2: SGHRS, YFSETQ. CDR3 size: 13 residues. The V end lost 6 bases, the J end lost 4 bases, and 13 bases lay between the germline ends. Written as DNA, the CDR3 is TGCGCCAGCACAACGGGGGTGGGAGAGACCCAGTACTTC. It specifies CASTTGVGETQYF.

CDR3 coding DNA: TGTGCCAGCAGCCGGGACACATTCACAGATACGCAGTATTTT. This translates into CASSRDTFTDTQYF. The chain carries TRBV7-9 and TRBJ2-3, with a tentative D call TRBD1 (6 bases). V lost 5 bases to trimming and J lost 2 bases, with 11 bases between them. This CDR3 has 14 amino acids. CDR1 and CDR2 from the germline V gene are SEHNR and FQNEAQ (reference sequence).

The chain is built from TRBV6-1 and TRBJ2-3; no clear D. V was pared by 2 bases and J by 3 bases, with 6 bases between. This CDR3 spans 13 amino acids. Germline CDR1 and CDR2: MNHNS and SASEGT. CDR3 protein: CASSERETDTQYF. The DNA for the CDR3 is TGTGCCAGCAGTGAAAGGGAAACAGATACGCAGTATTTT.

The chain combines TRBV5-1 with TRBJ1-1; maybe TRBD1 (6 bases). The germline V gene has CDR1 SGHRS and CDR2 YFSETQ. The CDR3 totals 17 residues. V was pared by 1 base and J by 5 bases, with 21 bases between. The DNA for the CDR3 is TGCGCCAGCAGCTTGTCCACAGGGTTGGTGTTTACGACTGAAGCTTTCTTT. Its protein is CASSLSTGLVFTTEAFF.

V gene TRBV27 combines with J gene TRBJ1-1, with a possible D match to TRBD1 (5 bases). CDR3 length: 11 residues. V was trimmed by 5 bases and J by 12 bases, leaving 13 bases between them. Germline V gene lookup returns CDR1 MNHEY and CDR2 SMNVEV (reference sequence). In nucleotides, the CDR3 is TGTGCCAGCAGTCTCCGGGACCTAACTTTCTTT. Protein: CASSLRDLTFF.

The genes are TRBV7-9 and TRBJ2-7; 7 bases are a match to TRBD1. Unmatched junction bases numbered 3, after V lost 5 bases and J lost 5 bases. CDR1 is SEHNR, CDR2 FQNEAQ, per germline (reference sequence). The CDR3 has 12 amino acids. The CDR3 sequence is CASSATGNEQYF. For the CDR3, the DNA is TGTGCCAGCAGCGCGACAGGGAACGAGCAGTACTTC.

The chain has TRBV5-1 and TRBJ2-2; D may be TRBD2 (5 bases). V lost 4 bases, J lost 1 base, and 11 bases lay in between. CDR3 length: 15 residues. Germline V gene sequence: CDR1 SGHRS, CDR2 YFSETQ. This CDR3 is CASSGGLENTGELFF. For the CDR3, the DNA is TGCGCCAGCAGCGGCGGGCTGGAGAACACCGGGGAGCTGTTTTTT.

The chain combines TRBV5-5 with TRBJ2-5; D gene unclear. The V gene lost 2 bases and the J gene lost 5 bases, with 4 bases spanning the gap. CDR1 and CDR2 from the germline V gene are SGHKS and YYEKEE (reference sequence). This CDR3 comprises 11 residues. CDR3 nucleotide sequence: TGTGCCAGCAGCTTCGGTGAGACCCAGTACTTC. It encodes CASSFGETQYF. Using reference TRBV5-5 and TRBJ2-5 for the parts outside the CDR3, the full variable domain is DAGVTQSPTHLIKTRGQQVTLRCSPISGHKSVSWYQQVLGQGPQFIFQYYEKEERGRGNFPDRFSARQFPNYSSELNVNALLLGDSALYLCASSFGETQYFGPGTRLLVL.

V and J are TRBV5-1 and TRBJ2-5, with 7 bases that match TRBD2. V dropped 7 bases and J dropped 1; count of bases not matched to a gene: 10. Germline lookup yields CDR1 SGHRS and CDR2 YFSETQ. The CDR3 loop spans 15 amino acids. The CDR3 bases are TGCGCCAGCGCCCAAGGGAGGGGCTCCCAAGAGACCCAGTACTTC. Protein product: CASAQGRGSQETQYF.

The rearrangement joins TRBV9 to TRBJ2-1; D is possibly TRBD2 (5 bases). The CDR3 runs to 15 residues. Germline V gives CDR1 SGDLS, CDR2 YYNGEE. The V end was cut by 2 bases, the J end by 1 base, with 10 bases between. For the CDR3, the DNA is TGTGCCAGCAGCGTTGCCGGGGTTTCCTACAATGAGCAGTTCTTC. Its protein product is CASSVAGVSYNEQFF.

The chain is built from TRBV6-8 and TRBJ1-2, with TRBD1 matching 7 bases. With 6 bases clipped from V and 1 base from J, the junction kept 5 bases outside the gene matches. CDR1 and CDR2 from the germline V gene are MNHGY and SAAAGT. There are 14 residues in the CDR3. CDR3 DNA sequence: TGTGCCAGCAGACCTGGGACAGTTAACTATGGCTACACCTTC. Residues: CASRPGTVNYGYTF.

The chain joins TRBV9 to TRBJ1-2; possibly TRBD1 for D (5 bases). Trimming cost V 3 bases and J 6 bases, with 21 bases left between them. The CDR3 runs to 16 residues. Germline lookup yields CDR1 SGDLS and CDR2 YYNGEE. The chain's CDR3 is CASSASGGTAFHGYTF. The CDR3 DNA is TGTGCCAGCAGCGCCTCTGGAGGGACCGCTTTTCATGGCTACACCTTC.